The 5 T cell receptor beta chains below all came from one sample that was sequenced in a study of cytomegalovirus exposure and HLA in healthy donors. 60 Vbeta and 13 Jbeta primers were used in PCR. The method was immunoSEQ multiplex PCR; TCRdb's version includes in-frame clones alone and lacks a portion of them. The sample yields roughly 110,000 clones, roughly four fifths seen once. The source material was PBMCs. These receptors originate from a woman between 18 and 29 years old in good health and CMV-seronegative.

The chain combines TRBV29-1 with TRBJ1-1, with D possibly TRBD1 on 6 matching bases. Germline assignment: CDR1 SQVTM and CDR2 ANQGSEA. The CDR3 runs 15 residues. V dropped 4 bases and J dropped 5 bases, with 20 bases sitting between them. CDR3 region: CSVGGWEQGGTEAFF. CDR3 DNA: TGCAGCGTTGGGGGGTGGGAACAGGGAGGGACTGAAGCTTTCTTT.

The chain uses TRBV5-1 and TRBJ2-3, with a weak D call TRBD2 (5 bases). Germline V CDR1 and CDR2: SGHRS, YFSETQ. The V gene lost 0 bases and the J gene lost 1 base, with 12 bases spanning the gap. The CDR3 length is 16 residues. The CDR3 here is CASSLAASEGTDTQYF. Here the CDR3 DNA reads TGCGCCAGCAGCTTGGCGGCGTCGGAGGGCACAGATACGCAGTATTTT.

The chain is built from TRBV7-9 and TRBJ1-2; D unresolved. The CDR3 is made up of 14 amino acids. Per the germline V gene, CDR1 is SEHNR and CDR2 is FQNEAQ (reference sequence). Trimming cost V 1 base and J 1 base, with 7 bases left between them. The CDR3 DNA reads as TGTGCCAGCAGCTTAGTGGCAGATAACTATGGCTACACCTTC. Its translation: CASSLVADNYGYTF. Full variable domain (remainder filled in from reference TRBV7-9 and TRBJ1-2): DTGVSQNPRHKITKRGQNVTFRCDPISEHNRLYWYRQTLGQGPEFLTYFQNEAQLEKSRLLSDRFSAERPKGSFSTLEIQRTEQGDSAMYLCASSLVADNYGYTFGSGTRLTVV.

This rearrangement joins TRBV27 to TRBJ1-1; D remains ambiguous. Trimming removed 3 bases at V and 4 bases at J, with 15 bases between. Germline assignment: CDR1 MNHEY and CDR2 SMNVEV (reference sequence). This CDR3 has 15 residues. CDR3: CASSFADPPGTEAFF. The CDR3 DNA reads as TGTGCCAGCAGTTTTGCGGATCCTCCGGGCACTGAAGCTTTCTTT.

The V and J genes are TRBV5-4 and TRBJ2-7; 7 bases are a match to TRBD1. The V gene's germline CDR1 is SGHNT and CDR2 YYREEE (reference sequence). This CDR3 has 13 residues. The ends lost 4 bases at V and 2 bases at J; junction bases unmatched: 3. The CDR3 reads CASSGDRAYEQYF. The CDR3 nucleotides read TGTGCCAGCAGCGGGGACAGAGCCTACGAGCAGTACTTC.